One and the same sample provided the 12 T cell receptor beta chains below, sequenced in a study of CD8 T cells in ankylosing spondylitis. MiXCR was run by TCRdb on the 5' RACE reads, yielding one entry per CDR3 protein. This sample has approximately 130,000 distinct CDR3 sequences, with roughly an eighth found just once. Sequencing used blood, either unsorted or a sorted T cell fraction (not recorded which). Receptors originate from a female donor with ankylosing spondylitis or in good health (not recorded which).

This clonotype was seen ten or more times. The rearrangement joins TRBV18 to TRBJ1-1; 8 bases agree with TRBD1. Germline CDR1 and CDR2: KGHSH and LQKENI. The CDR3 length is 15 residues. With 3 bases clipped from V and 1 base from J, the junction kept 4 bases outside the gene matches. The CDR3 DNA reads as TGTGCCAGCTCACCGGGACAGGCTACGAACACTGAAGCTTTCTTT. This gives the protein CASSPGQATNTEAFF.

This clonotype was recorded at least ten times. The chain links TRBV2 to TRBJ1-4; TRBD1 agrees at 7 bases. This CDR3 has 14 residues. Germline V gene sequence: CDR1 SNHLY, CDR2 FYNNEI. V was clipped by 6 bases and J by 4 bases; unmatched bases: 5. In nucleotides, the CDR3 is TGTGCCAGCAGATCGACAGGGAGTAATGAAAAACTGTTTTTT. Amino acids: CASRSTGSNEKLFF.

This clonotype was counted ten times or more. CDR3 region: CASIPGLAGGESTDTQYF. The CDR3 DNA sequence: TGTGCCAGCATCCCGGGACTAGCGGGTGGAGAGAGCACAGATACGCAGTATTTT. The rearrangement links TRBV12-3 or TRBV12-4 to TRBJ2-3, with 12 bases aligning to TRBD2. CDR3 length equals 18 residues. V lost 7 bases to trimming and J lost 0 bases; unmatched junction nucleotides: 11.

This chain uses TRBV7-2 with TRBJ2-1, with D maybe TRBD1 (5 bases). The V gene's germline CDR1 is SGHTA and CDR2 FQGNSA. The CDR3 contains 14 residues. The ends were cut back, 2 bases at V and 2 bases at J, with 7 bases in the middle. The CDR3 sequence is CASSLMTAYNEQFF. The CDR3 DNA reads as TGTGCCAGCAGCTTAATGACAGCCTACAATGAGCAGTTCTTC.

This clonotype was recorded at least ten times. The chain links TRBV6-5 to TRBJ1-4; tentative D call: TRBD1 (6 bases). The CDR3 extends over 18 amino acids. Looked up from germline, CDR1 is MNHEY and CDR2 is SVGAGI. Trimming stripped 2 bases from V and 7 bases from J, with 23 bases between. The CDR3 here is CASSYRRQADRLGEKLFF. The CDR3 region has the DNA TGTGCCAGCAGTTACCGGAGACAGGCTGACCGCCTTGGTGAAAAACTGTTTTTT.

The chain recombines TRBV11-2 with TRBJ2-7; D may be TRBD2 (5 bases). Looked up from germline, CDR1 is SGHAT and CDR2 is FQNNGV. The V and J ends lost 0 bases and 6 bases respectively, with 12 bases between them. The CDR3 spans 14 residues. The CDR3 DNA reads TGTGCCAGCAGCTTAGATAGGAGGAACTCCGAGCAGTACTTC. It specifies CASSLDRRNSEQYF. The variable domain in full, completed from reference TRBV11-2 and TRBJ2-7, reads EAGVAQSPRYKIIEKRQSVAFWCNPISGHATLYWYQQILGQGPKLLIQFQNNGVVDDSQLPKDRFSAERLKGVDSTLKIQPAKLEDSAVYLCASSLDRRNSEQYFGPGTRLTVT.

Ten or more counts support this clonotype. V and J are TRBV3-1 and TRBJ2-2; 7 positions match TRBD2. CDR1 and CDR2 (germline): LGHDT, YNNKEL (reference sequence). The CDR3 is 15 amino acids. J lost 6 bases, V lost 4 bases, and 8 bases had no gene match. CDR3 sequence (DNA): TGTGCCAGCAGCCTCGTGGCGGGGGAATCCGGGGAGCTGTTTTTT. The encoded protein is CASSLVAGESGELFF.

The chain couples TRBV4-2 to TRBJ2-1, with D perhaps TRBD1 or TRBD2 (5 bases each). V lost 0 bases, J lost 0 bases, and 9 bases lay in between. Germline loops: CDR1 LGHNA, CDR2 YNFKEQ. The CDR3 is made up of 16 amino acids. This CDR3 is CASSQDWGSSYNEQFF. The CDR3 DNA is TGTGCCAGCAGCCAAGATTGGGGGAGCTCCTACAATGAGCAGTTCTTC.

At least ten counts were recorded for this clonotype. The chain employs TRBV6-1 and TRBJ1-5, with 7 bases fitting TRBD1. CDR1 is MNHNS and CDR2 is SASEGT in the germline V gene. Trimming took 5 bases from V and 7 from J; bases not matched to a gene: 8. The length of the CDR3 is 14 residues. The DNA for the CDR3 is TGTGCCAGCAGTCCTGACAGGGCAGGCCAGCCCCAGCATTTT. It encodes CASSPDRAGQPQHF.

This chain links TRBV5-1 with TRBJ2-1; D call uncertain. CDR1 is SGHRS and CDR2 is YFSETQ in the germline V gene. CDR3 length equals 15 residues. V lost 2 bases and J lost 6, with 15 bases in between. As DNA, the CDR3 is TGCGCCAGCAGCTTTTCCCGGTCAGAATTCAATGAGCAGTTCTTC. Residues: CASSFSRSEFNEQFF.

This clonotype was picked up many times. The chain recombines TRBV2 with TRBJ2-3; D is perhaps TRBD1 or TRBD2 (5 bases each). This CDR3 contains 15 residues. Germline loops: CDR1 SNHLY, CDR2 FYNNEI. V shed 11 bases and J shed 1 base, with 19 bases lying between them. The CDR3 spells CACASGSDGTDTQYF. CDR3 sequence (DNA): TGTGCCTGCGCGTCAGGGAGTGACGGCACAGATACGCAGTATTTT.

The sample holds a few counts of this clonotype. This sequence joins TRBV20-1 and TRBJ2-1; 10 positions match TRBD2. The germline V gene encodes CDR1 DFQATT and CDR2 SNEGSKA (reference sequence). This CDR3 spans 16 amino acids. The J segment lost 4 bases and the V segment lost 0 bases, leaving 6 bases of the junction unmatched. The CDR3 DNA is TGCAGTGCTAGAGATAGAACAGCGGGGGGGTACAATGAGCAGTTCTTC. This encodes CSARDRTAGGYNEQFF.